This T cell receptor (beta chain) originates from a study of technical replicates of blood from a handful of donors. The V gene's germline CDR1 is MNHEY and CDR2 SMNVEV (reference sequence). Trimming pared 1 base from V and 0 bases from J, leaving 12 bases between. The CDR3 totals 16 residues. Generated by immunoSEQ multiplex PCR, the TCRdb table keeps only in-frame clones and is missing some. The sample lists 65,000 to 80,000 clones; roughly 97% were seen once. The sequence came from a human donor in good health. Sequenced input: T cells isolated from PBMCs. The chain employs TRBV27 and TRBJ1-2; D unresolved. CDR3 bases: TGTGCCAGCAGTTTATTCTCCCGTGTAGCTAACTATGGCTACACCTTC. Translation: CASSLFSRVANYGYTF.